The 19 T cell receptor beta chains in this list originate from one sample, sequenced in a study of cytomegalovirus exposure and HLA in healthy donors (dated by TCRdb to the late 2010s). Library preparation employed the immunoSEQ multiplex PCR assay. For the multiplex PCR, a mixture combining 60 forward primers for TCR Vbeta segments and 13 reverse primers for TCR Jbeta segments was used. TCRdb retrieved this table from immuneACCESS and kept in-frame rearrangements only. Not all clones are present; in checked studies, unresolved V genes account for under half, and no reason is known for the remainder. Recorded for this sample are approximately 290,000 clones; 75% to 85% of them occurred a single time. About 0.3% of the sample is in the top ten clones. The material sequenced was PBMCs. All receptors derive from a girl aged 2-15 years in good health and CMV-seronegative.

The CDR3 is CASSKGQDSYEQYF. CDR3 bases: TGTGCCAGCAGCAAGGGACAGGACTCCTACGAGCAGTACTTC. The chain employs TRBV5-5 and TRBJ2-7, with 8 positions matching TRBD1. Germline V gives CDR1 SGHKS, CDR2 YYEKEE (reference sequence). The CDR3 is 14 residues long. V trimming: 4 bases; J trimming: 0 bases; junction bases outside the gene matches: 3.

This sequence joins TRBV2 and TRBJ2-1; 11 bases map to TRBD2. The CDR3 consists of 14 residues. Trimming removed 1 base from V and 9 bases from J; junction bases left unmatched: 2. CDR1 is SNHLY, CDR2 FYNNEI, per germline. CDR3 region: CASSEGLAGSEQFF. Written as DNA, the CDR3 is TGTGCCAGCAGTGAAGGACTAGCGGGGAGTGAGCAGTTCTTC. The entire variable domain, with the rest obtained from reference TRBV2 and TRBJ2-1, is as follows: EPEVTQTPSHQVTQMGQEVILRCVPISNHLYFYWYRQILGQKVEFLVSFYNNEISEKSEIFDDQFSVERPDGSNFTLKIRSTKLEDSAMYFCASSEGLAGSEQFFGPGTRLTVL.

This chain connects TRBV27 to TRBJ2-5; 9 bases align to TRBD2. Gene TRBJ2-7 matches the end of the DNA better, so the J call may be wrong. Germline CDR1 and CDR2: MNHEY and SMNVEV (reference sequence). The CDR3 consists of 13 residues. The CDR3 nucleotides read TGTGCCAGCAGGAGAGCGGGAGGTGACGAGCAGTACTTC. Protein sequence: CASRRAGGDEQYF.

V and J are TRBV27 and TRBJ2-7; TRBD1 is a possible D gene (5 bases). The germline CDR1 and CDR2 sequences are MNHEY and SMNVEV (reference sequence). V lost 2 bases to trimming and J lost 1 base, with 15 bases between them. This CDR3 contains 16 residues. The DNA for the CDR3 is TGTGCCAGCAGTTTAGCCGGGTTTACAGGATCCTACGAGCAGTACTTC. It specifies CASSLAGFTGSYEQYF.

The J gene is TRBJ1-2, the V gene TRBV28; D might be TRBD1 (5 bases). V was pared by 7 bases and J by 4 bases, with 19 bases between. This CDR3 spans 15 amino acids. Germline CDR1 and CDR2: MDHEN and SYDVKM. CDR3 in amino acids: CASTPFILQAYGYTF. The CDR3 DNA reads TGTGCCAGCACTCCCTTTATCCTACAGGCCTATGGCTACACCTTC.

A few counts support this clone. The V and J genes are TRBV7-8 and TRBJ1-2; D gene uncertain. From germline, CDR1 is SGHVS and CDR2 FQNEAQ. Trimming took off 5 bases at V and 2 bases at J, with 9 bases between the two ends. The CDR3 sequence is 13 residues long. CDR3 residues: CASSPSANYGYTF. The CDR3 DNA sequence: TGTGCCAGCAGCCCCTCTGCGAACTATGGCTACACCTTC.

This clone appeared a single time. The chain carries TRBV25-1 and TRBJ2-1, with 10 nucleotides matching TRBD2. The V segment lost 4 bases and the J segment 5 bases; nucleotides outside the gene matches: 8. The CDR3 runs 16 residues. The germline V gene has CDR1 MGHDK and CDR2 SYGVNS. CDR3 sequence: CASSVILAGVNNEQFF. The CDR3 DNA is TGTGCCAGCAGTGTAATCCTAGCGGGGGTTAACAATGAGCAGTTCTTC.

The chain carries TRBV10-3 and TRBJ2-5, with 8 bases identical to TRBD1. Germline V gene sequence: CDR1 ENHRY, CDR2 SYGVKD. V was clipped by 6 bases and J by 3 bases; unmatched bases: 15. The CDR3 contains 17 residues. CDR3 DNA: TGTGCCATCAGCGAACCTAACAGGGGGAAGGGAGAAGAGACCCAGTACTTC. This codes for CAISEPNRGKGEETQYF.

The genes are TRBV10-3 and TRBJ1-1, with D unresolved. V dropped 8 bases and J dropped 2 bases, with 18 bases sitting between them. The germline V gene has CDR1 ENHRY and CDR2 SYGVKD. CDR3 length: 15 amino acids. CDR3 nucleotide sequence: TGTGCCATCGGGTTTGGGCAGGACTCTAACACTGAAGCTTTCTTT. Protein product: CAIGFGQDSNTEAFF.

The rearrangement joins TRBV18 to TRBJ2-5, with 7 bases that match TRBD2. The CDR3 consists of 12 residues. The ends lost 2 bases at V and 7 bases at J; junction bases unmatched: 1. The germline gives CDR1 KGHSH, CDR2 LQKENI. CDR3 in amino acids: CASSPSSGTQYF. CDR3 DNA: TGTGCCAGCTCACCATCTAGCGGGACCCAGTACTTC.

The chain links TRBV19 to TRBJ1-5, with D perhaps TRBD1 (6 bases). V was cut by 4 bases and J by 1 base, with 23 bases left in between. In germline, CDR1 is LNHDA, CDR2 SQIVND (reference sequence). This CDR3 region has 19 residues. The CDR3 DNA is TGTGCCAGTAGTAAAAGGGCTTACGGTACAGGGATGAGCAATCAGCCCCAGCATTTT. This gives the protein CASSKRAYGTGMSNQPQHF.

This clone was observed once. The chain joins TRBV11-2 to TRBJ2-5, with D possibly TRBD2 on 5 matching bases. Trimming removed 0 bases at V and 4 bases at J, with 9 bases between. Germline-derived CDR1 and CDR2 are SGHAT and FQNNGV. CDR3 length: 14 amino acids. The CDR3 here is CASSLDWRRETQYF. The CDR3 DNA reads as TGTGCCAGCAGCTTAGACTGGAGGCGAGAGACCCAGTACTTC.

Written as DNA, the CDR3 is TGCGCCAGCAGCGAGACCCCCGGTAACTCGAGAATCGGGACCCAGCATTTT. Amino acid sequence: CASSETPGNSRIGTQHF. This rearrangement joins TRBV4-1 to TRBJ1-5; D unclear. Germline-derived CDR1 and CDR2 are MGHRA and YSYEKL. Trimming stripped 5 bases from V and 11 bases from J, with 28 bases between. The CDR3 runs 17 residues.

A remark on this clone: One end of the junction does not line up with germline, which may come from a read error. The rearrangement uses TRBV7-9 and TRBJ1-4; D not certain. Per the germline V gene, CDR1 is SEHNR and CDR2 is FQNEAQ (reference sequence). The CDR3 runs to 12 residues. CDR3 region: CSSSLGSVKLFF. The CDR3 DNA reads TGTTCCAGCAGCTTAGGGAGTGTAAAACTGTTTTTT.

This clone was recorded a few times. The chain uses TRBV4-1 and TRBJ2-7; the match to TRBD2 covers 8 bases. The germline CDR1 and CDR2 sequences are MGHRA and YSYEKL. The V and J ends lost 0 bases and 4 bases, in that order; junction bases with no gene match: 17. The length of the CDR3 is 19 residues. CDR3 nucleotide sequence: TGCGCCAGCAGCCAAGACCCAGTTACTAGCGGAATACCCCCATACGAGCAGTACTTC. Protein sequence: CASSQDPVTSGIPPYEQYF.

This chain joins TRBV18 and TRBJ1-2; no clear D. Per germline, CDR1 KGHSH and CDR2 LQKENI. V was clipped by 6 bases and J by 2 bases, with 10 bases between them. The CDR3 is 13 residues long. In DNA form, the CDR3 reads TGTGCCAGCTCCCGGGAGCTAAACTATGGCTACACCTTC. As protein: CASSRELNYGYTF. The full variable domain, its missing parts supplied by reference TRBV18 and TRBJ1-2, is NAGVMQNPRHLVRRRGQEARLRCSPMKGHSHVYWYRQLPEEGLKFMVYLQKENIIDESGMPKERFSAEFPKEGPSILRIQQVVRGDSAAYFCASSRELNYGYTFGSGTRLTVV.

The rearrangement joins TRBV7-9 to TRBJ1-1; 7 nucleotides line up with TRBD1. Unmatched junction bases numbered 6, after V lost 3 bases and J lost 8 bases. CDR1 is SEHNR and CDR2 is FQNEAQ in the germline V gene (reference sequence). This CDR3 is 13 amino acids long. CDR3 sequence (DNA): TGTGCCAGCAGCTTTTTAACAGGGGTGGAAGCTTTCTTT. The encoded protein is CASSFLTGVEAFF.

This clone was found once. The chain combines TRBV18 with TRBJ1-5, with a tentative D call TRBD1 (5 bases). CDR1 and CDR2 (germline): KGHSH, LQKENI. V gave up 0 bases and J gave up 4 bases, with 10 bases separating them. There are 15 residues in the CDR3. CDR3 DNA: TGTGCCAGCTCACCACCGTCGGCAGGGAATCAGCCCCAGCATTTT. Its protein is CASSPPSAGNQPQHF.

The CDR3 sequence is CASSYTGLRDYNEQFF. The DNA for the CDR3 is TGCGCCAGCAGCTATACGGGACTAAGGGACTACAATGAGCAGTTCTTC. The chain uses TRBV5-1 and TRBJ2-1; 7 positions agree with TRBD2. Trimming took 3 bases from V and 3 from J; bases not matched to a gene: 9. Per germline, CDR1 SGHRS and CDR2 YFSETQ. The CDR3 length is 16 residues.